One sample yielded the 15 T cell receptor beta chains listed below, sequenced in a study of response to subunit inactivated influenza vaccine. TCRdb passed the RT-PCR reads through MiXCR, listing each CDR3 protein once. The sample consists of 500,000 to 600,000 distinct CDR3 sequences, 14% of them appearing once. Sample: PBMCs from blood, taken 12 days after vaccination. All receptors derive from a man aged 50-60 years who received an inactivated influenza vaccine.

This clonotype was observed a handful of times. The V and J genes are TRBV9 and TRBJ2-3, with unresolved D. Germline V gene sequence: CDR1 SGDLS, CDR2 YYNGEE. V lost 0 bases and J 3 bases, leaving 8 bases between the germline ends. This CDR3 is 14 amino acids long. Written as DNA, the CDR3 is TGTGCCAGCAGCGTAGGGGAACCAACAGATACGCAGTATTTT. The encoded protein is CASSVGEPTDTQYF.

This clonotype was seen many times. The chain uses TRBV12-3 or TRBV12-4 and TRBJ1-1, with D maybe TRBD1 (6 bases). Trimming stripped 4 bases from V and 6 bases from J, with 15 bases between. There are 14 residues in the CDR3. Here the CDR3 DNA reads TGTGCCAGCAGTTACAGAGAGGGGGGGCCTGAAGCTTTCTTT. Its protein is CASSYREGGPEAFF.

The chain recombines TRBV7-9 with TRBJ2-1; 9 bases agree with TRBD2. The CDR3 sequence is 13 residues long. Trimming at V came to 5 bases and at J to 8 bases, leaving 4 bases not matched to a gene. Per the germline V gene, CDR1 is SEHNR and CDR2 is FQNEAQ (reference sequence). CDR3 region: CASSAAGGHEQFF. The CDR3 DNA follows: TGTGCCAGCAGCGCAGCGGGAGGCCATGAGCAGTTCTTC. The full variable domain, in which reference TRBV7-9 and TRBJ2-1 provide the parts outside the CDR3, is DTGVSQNPRHKITKRGQNVTFRCDPISEHNRLYWYRQTLGQGPEFLTYFQNEAQLEKSRLLSDRFSAERPKGSFSTLEIQRTEQGDSAMYLCASSAAGGHEQFFGPGTRLTVL.

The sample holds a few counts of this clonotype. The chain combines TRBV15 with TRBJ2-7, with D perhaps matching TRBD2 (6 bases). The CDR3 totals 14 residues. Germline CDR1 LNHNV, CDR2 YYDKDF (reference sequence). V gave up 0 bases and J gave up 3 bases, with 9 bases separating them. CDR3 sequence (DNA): TGTGCCACCAGCAGAGATAGGAGGGACTACGAGCAGTACTTC. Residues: CATSRDRRDYEQYF.

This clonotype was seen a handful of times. As DNA, the CDR3 is TGTGCCAGCAGCGCCGGGACGGCGGGAGAAAAACTGTTTTTT. It specifies CASSAGTAGEKLFF. V usage is TRBV28 and J usage is TRBJ1-4, with D possibly TRBD1 on 5 matching bases. The CDR3 sequence is 14 residues long. Germline CDR1 reads MDHEN; CDR2 reads SYDVKM. V lost 6 bases and J 8 bases, leaving 16 bases between the germline ends.

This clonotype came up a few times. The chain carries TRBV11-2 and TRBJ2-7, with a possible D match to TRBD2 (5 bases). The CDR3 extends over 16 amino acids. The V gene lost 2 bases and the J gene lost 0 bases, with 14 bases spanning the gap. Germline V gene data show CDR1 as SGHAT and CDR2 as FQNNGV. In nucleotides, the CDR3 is TGTGCCAGCAGCTTAAGGGTAGCGTCGAGCTCCTACGAGCAGTACTTC. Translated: CASSLRVASSSYEQYF. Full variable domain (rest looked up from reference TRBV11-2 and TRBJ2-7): EAGVAQSPRYKIIEKRQSVAFWCNPISGHATLYWYQQILGQGPKLLIQFQNNGVVDDSQLPKDRFSAERLKGVDSTLKIQPAKLEDSAVYLCASSLRVASSSYEQYFGPGTRLTVT.

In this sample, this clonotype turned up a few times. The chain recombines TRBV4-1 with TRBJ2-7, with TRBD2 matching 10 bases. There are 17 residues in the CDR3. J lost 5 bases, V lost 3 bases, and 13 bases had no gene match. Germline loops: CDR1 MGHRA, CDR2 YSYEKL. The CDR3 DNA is TGCGCCAGCAGCCAGGGCATGATGAAGCGGGAGGGGAACGAGCAGTACTTC. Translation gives CASSQGMMKREGNEQYF.

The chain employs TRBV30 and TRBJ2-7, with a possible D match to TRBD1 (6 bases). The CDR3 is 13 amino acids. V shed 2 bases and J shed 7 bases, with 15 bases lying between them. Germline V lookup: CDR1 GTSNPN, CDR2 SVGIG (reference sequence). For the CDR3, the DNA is TGTGCCTGGAGTAAACAGGGATCGGGGGAGCAGTACTTC. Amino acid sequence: CAWSKQGSGEQYF. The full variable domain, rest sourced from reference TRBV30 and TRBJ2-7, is SQTIHQWPATLVQPVGSPLSLECTVEGTSNPNLYWYRQAAGRGLQLLFYSVGIGQISSEVPQNLSASRPQDRQFILSSKKLLLSDSGFYLCAWSKQGSGEQYFGPGTRLTVT.

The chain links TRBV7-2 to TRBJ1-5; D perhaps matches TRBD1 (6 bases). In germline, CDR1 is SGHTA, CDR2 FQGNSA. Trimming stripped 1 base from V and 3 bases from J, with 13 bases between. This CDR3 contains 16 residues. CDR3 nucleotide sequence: TGTGCCAGCAGCTTAGTTGCTCAGGGGAACAATCAGCCCCAGCATTTT. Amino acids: CASSLVAQGNNQPQHF.

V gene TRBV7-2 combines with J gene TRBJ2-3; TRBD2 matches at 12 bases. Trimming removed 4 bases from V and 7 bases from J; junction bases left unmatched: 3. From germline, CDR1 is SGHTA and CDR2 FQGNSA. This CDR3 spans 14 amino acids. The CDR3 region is CASSWTSGDNTQYF. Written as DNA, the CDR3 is TGTGCCAGCAGCTGGACTAGCGGGGACAATACGCAGTATTTT.

The CDR3 sequence is CAWSVTVNEQFF. CDR3 DNA: TGTGCCTGGAGTGTAACCGTAAATGAGCAGTTCTTC. The chain combines TRBV30 with TRBJ2-1; D is undetermined. The length of the CDR3 is 12 residues. Per the germline V gene, CDR1 is GTSNPN and CDR2 is SVGIG (reference sequence). V lost 0 bases and J 7 bases, leaving 7 bases between the germline ends.

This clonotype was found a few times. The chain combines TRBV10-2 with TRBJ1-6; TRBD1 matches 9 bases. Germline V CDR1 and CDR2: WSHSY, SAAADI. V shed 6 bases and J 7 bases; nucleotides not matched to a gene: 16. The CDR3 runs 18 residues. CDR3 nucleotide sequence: TGCGCCAGCAGGACGGGACAGGGACGGATATGGTGGAATTCACCCCTCCACTTT. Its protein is CASRTGQGRIWWNSPLHF.

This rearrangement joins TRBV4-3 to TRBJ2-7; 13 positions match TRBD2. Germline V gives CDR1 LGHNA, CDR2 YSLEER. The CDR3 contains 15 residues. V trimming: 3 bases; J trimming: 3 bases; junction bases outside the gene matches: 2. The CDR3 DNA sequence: TGCGCCAGCAGCCACGGACTAGCGGGGGACTACGAGCAGTACTTC. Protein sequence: CASSHGLAGDYEQYF.

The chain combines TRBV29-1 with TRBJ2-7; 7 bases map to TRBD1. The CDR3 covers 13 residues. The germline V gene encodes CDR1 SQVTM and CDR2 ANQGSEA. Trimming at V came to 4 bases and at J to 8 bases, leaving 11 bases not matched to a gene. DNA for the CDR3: TGCAGCGTTGGTGCAGGACAGGTCTCCCAGCAGTACTTC. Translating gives CSVGAGQVSQQYF.

The CDR3 sequence is CAISEGMSSYNEQFF. As DNA, the CDR3 is TGTGCCATCAGTGAGGGCATGAGCTCCTACAATGAGCAGTTCTTC. V gene TRBV10-3 combines with J gene TRBJ2-1; D is uncertain. V lost 2 bases and J lost 0, with 8 bases in between. Per germline, CDR1 ENHRY and CDR2 SYGVKD. The CDR3 runs to 15 residues.